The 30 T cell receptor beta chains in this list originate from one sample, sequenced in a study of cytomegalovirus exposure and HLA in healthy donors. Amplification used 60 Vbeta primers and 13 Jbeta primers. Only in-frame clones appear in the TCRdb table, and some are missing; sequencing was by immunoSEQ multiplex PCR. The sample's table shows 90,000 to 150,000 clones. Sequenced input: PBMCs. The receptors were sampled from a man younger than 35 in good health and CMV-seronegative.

The CDR3 sequence is CASSLSGIDTEAFF. The CDR3, as DNA: TGTGCCAGCAGCTTATCGGGGATCGACACTGAAGCTTTCTTT. This chain links TRBV7-9 with TRBJ1-1; D call uncertain. Germline V gives CDR1 SEHNR, CDR2 FQNEAQ (reference sequence). Trimming removed 2 bases at V and 3 bases at J, with 10 bases between. The CDR3 spans 14 residues.

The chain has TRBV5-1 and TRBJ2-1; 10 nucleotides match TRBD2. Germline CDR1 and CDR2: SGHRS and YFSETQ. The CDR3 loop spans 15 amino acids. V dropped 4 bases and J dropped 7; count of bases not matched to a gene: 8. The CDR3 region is CASSRSGGVGNEQFF. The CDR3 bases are TGCGCCAGCAGCCGCAGCGGGGGGGTGGGTAATGAGCAGTTCTTC. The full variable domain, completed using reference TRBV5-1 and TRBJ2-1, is KAGVTQTPRYLIKTRGQQVTLSCSPISGHRSVSWYQQTPGQGLQFLFEYFSETQRNKGNFPGRFSGRQFSNSRSEMNVSTLELGDSALYLCASSRSGGVGNEQFFGPGTRLTVL.

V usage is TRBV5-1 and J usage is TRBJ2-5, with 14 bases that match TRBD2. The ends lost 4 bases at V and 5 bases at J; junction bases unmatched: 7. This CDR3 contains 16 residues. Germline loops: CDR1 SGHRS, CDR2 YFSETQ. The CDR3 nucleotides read TGCGCCAGCAGCCAAATGACTAGCGGGAGGGGTGAGACCCAGTACTTC. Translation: CASSQMTSGRGETQYF.

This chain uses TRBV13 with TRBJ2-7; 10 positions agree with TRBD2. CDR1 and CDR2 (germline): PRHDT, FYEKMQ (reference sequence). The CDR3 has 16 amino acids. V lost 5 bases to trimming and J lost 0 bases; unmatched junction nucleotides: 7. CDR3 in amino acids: CASSQGLARSSYEQYF. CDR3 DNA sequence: TGTGCCAGCAGCCAGGGACTAGCGAGGAGCTCCTACGAGCAGTACTTC.

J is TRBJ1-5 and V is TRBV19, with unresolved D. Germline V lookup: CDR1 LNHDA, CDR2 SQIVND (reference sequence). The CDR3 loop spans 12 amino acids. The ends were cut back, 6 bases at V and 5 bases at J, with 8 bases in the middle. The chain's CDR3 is CASSPFDQPQHF. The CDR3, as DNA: TGTGCCAGTAGCCCCTTTGATCAGCCCCAGCATTTT. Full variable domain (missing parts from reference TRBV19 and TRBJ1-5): DGGITQSPKYLFRKEGQNVTLSCEQNLNHDAMYWYRQDPGQGLRLIYYSQIVNDFQKGDIAEGYSVSREKKESFPLTVTSAQKNPTAFYLCASSPFDQPQHFGDGTRLSIL.

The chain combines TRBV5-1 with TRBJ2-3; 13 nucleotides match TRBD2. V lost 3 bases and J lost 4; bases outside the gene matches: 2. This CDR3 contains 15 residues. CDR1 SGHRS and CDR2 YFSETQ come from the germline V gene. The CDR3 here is CASSSGLAGSDTQYF. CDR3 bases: TGCGCCAGCAGCTCGGGACTAGCGGGATCAGATACGCAGTATTTT.

Here the CDR3 DNA reads TGCAGCGGGATATTAGCGGGGGTGACAGATACGCAGTATTTT. Protein product: CSGILAGVTDTQYF. The J gene is TRBJ2-3, the V gene TRBV29-1, with 9 bases identical to TRBD2. The CDR3 contains 14 residues. J gave up 3 bases and V 7 bases, and 8 bases lay outside the gene matches. Germline loops: CDR1 SQVTM, CDR2 ANQGSEA.

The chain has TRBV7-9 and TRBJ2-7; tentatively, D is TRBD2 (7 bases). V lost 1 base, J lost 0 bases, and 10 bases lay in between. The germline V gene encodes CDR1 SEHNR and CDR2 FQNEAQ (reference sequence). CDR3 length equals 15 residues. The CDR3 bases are TGTGCCAGCAGCTTAGACAGGGACTACTCCTACGAGCAGTACTTC. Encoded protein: CASSLDRDYSYEQYF. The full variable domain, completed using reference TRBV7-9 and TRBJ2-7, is DTGVSQNPRHKITKRGQNVTFRCDPISEHNRLYWYRQTLGQGPEFLTYFQNEAQLEKSRLLSDRFSAERPKGSFSTLEIQRTEQGDSAMYLCASSLDRDYSYEQYFGPGTRLTVT.

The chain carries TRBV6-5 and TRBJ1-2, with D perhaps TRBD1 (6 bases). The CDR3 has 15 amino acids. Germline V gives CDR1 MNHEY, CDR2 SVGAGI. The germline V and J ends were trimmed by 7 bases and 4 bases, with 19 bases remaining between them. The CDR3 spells CASTLDSLTGYGYTF. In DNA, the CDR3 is TGTGCCAGCACCCTGGACAGCCTCACGGGCTATGGCTACACCTTC.

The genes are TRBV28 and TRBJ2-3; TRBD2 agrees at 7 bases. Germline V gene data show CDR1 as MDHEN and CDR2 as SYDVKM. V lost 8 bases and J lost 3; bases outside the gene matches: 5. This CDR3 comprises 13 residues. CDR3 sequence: CASWEGSTDTQYF. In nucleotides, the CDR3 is TGTGCCAGCTGGGAGGGCTCGACAGATACGCAGTATTTT.

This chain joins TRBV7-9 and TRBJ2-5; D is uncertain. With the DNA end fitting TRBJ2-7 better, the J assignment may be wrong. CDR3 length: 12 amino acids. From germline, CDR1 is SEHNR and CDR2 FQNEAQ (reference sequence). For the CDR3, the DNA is TGTGCCAGCAGCTTAGTCGCGTACGAGCAGTACTTC. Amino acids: CASSLVAYEQYF.

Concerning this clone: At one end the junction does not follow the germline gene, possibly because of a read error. The CDR3 sequence is CASSLDRGNRPQHF. CDR3 nucleotide sequence: TGTGCCAGCAGCTTAGACAGGGGCAATCGGCCCCAGCATTTT. The V gene is TRBV7-2, the J gene TRBJ1-5; TRBD1 matches at 7 bases. Germline CDR1 SGHTA, CDR2 FQGNSA. The CDR3 is 14 amino acids.

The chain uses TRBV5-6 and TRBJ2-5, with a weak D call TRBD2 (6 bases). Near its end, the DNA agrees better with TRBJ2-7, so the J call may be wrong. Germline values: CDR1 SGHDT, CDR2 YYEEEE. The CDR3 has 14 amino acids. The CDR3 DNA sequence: TGTGCCAGCAGCATTGCTAGCGTCTCCTACGAGCAGTACTTC. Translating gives CASSIASVSYEQYF.

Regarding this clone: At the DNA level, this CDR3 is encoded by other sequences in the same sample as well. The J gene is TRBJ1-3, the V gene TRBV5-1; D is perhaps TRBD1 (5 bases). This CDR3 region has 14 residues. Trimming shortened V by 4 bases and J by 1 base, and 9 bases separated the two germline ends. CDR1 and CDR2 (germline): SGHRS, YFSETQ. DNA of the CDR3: TGCGCCAGCAGCCAAGGGGTATCTGGAAACACCATATATTTT. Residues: CASSQGVSGNTIYF.

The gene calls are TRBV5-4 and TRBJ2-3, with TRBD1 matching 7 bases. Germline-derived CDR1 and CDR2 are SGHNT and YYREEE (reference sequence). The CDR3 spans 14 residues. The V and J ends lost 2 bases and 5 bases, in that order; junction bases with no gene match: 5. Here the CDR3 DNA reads TGTGCCAGCAGCTTACCTGACAGGGAAGATACGCAGTATTTT. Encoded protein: CASSLPDREDTQYF.

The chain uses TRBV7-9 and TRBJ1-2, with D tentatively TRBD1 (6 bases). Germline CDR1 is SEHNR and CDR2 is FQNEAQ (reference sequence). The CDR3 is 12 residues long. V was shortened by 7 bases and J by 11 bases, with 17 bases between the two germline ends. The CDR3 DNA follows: TGTGCCAGCAAGGGGGTCCTTCCCCAATACACCTTC. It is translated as CASKGVLPQYTF.

The CDR3 is CASTIGEGYEQYF. The CDR3 DNA reads TGTGCCAGTACCATAGGGGAGGGATACGAGCAGTACTTC. The chain carries TRBV19 and TRBJ2-7, with TRBD2 matching 7 bases. With 7 bases clipped from V and 4 bases from J, the junction kept 7 bases outside the gene matches. Germline V gene data show CDR1 as LNHDA and CDR2 as SQIVND (reference sequence). This CDR3 region has 13 residues.

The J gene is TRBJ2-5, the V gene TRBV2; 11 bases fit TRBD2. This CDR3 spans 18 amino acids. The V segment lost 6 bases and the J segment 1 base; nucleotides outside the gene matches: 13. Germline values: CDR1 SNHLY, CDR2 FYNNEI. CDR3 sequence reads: CASRKRLAGSTSQETQYF. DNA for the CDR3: TGTGCCAGCAGGAAAAGACTAGCGGGATCCACCTCCCAAGAGACCCAGTACTTC.

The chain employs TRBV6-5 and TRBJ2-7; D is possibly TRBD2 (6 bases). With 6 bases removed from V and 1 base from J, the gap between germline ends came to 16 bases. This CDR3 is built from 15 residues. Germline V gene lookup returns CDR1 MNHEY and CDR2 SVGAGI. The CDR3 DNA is TGTGCCAGCAGGATGGGATTAGCGGAATCCTACGAGCAGTACTTC. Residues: CASRMGLAESYEQYF.

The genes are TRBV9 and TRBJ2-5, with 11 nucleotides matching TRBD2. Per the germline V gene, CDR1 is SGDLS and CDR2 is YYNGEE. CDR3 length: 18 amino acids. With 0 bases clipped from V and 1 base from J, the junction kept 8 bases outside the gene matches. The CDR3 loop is CASSVGGLAGGRQETQYF. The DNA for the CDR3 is TGTGCCAGCAGCGTAGGCGGGCTAGCGGGGGGCCGCCAAGAGACCCAGTACTTC.

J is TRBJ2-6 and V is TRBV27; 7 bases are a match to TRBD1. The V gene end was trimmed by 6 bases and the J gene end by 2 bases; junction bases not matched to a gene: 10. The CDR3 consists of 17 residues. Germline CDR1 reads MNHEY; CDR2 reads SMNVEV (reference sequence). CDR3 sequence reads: CASRRTGSPPGANVLTF. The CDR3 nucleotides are TGTGCCAGCAGACGGACAGGATCTCCGCCTGGGGCCAACGTCCTGACTTTC.

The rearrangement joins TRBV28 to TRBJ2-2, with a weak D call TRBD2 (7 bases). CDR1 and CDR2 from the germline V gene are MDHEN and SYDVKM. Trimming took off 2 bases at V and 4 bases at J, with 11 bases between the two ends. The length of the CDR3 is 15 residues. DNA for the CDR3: TGTGCCAGCAGTTTAAGGGGGGGAGGCACCGGGGAGCTGTTTTTT. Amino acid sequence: CASSLRGGGTGELFF.

CDR3 sequence (DNA): TGTGCCAGCAGCCCCAACCTTAGGGGCGTGAGCACTGAAGCTTTCTTT. The encoded protein is CASSPNLRGVSTEAFF. V and J are TRBV6-6 and TRBJ1-1; a weak D match, TRBD1 (5 bases). The CDR3 is made up of 16 amino acids. V was trimmed by 6 bases and J by 4 bases, leaving 21 bases between them. The V gene's germline CDR1 is MNHNY and CDR2 SVGAGI (reference sequence).

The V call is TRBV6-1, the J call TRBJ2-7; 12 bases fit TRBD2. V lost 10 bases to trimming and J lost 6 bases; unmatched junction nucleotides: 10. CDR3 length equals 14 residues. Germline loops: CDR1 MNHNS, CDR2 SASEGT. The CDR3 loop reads CATGLAGSGFEQYF. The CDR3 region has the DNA TGTGCCACGGGACTAGCGGGCTCCGGCTTCGAGCAGTACTTC.

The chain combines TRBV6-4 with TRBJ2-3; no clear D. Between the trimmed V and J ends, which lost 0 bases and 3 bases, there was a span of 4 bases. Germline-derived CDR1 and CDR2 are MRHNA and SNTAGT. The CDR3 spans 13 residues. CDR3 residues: CASSDSETDTQYF. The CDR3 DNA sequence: TGTGCCAGCAGTGACTCAGAGACAGATACGCAGTATTTT.

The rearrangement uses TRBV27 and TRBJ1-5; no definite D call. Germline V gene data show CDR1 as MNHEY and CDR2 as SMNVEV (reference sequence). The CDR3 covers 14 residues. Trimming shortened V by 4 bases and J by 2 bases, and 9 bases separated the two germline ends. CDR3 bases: TGTGCCAGCAGTTCAGGATTGGGCAATCAGCCCCAGCATTTT. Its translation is CASSSGLGNQPQHF.

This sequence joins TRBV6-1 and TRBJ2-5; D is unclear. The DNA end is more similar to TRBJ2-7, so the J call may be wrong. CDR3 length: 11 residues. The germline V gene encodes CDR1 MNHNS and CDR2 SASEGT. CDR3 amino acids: CASMGRNEQYF. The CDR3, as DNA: TGTGCCAGCATGGGCAGAAACGAGCAGTACTTC.

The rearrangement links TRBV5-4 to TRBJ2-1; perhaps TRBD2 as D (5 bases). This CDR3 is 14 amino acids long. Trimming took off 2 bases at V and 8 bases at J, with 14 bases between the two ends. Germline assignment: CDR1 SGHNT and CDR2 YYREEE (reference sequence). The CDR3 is CASSFDYPRDEQFF. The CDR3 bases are TGTGCCAGCAGCTTTGACTACCCTCGGGATGAGCAGTTCTTC.

The CDR3: CASSPLLSVGSRQETQYF. The CDR3 coding sequence is TGTGCCAGCTCACCACTCCTTTCTGTAGGGAGTCGCCAAGAGACCCAGTACTTC. V and J are TRBV18 and TRBJ2-5, with D perhaps TRBD2 (5 bases). Deletions cut 1 base from V and 1 base from J, with 19 bases between. Germline CDR1 reads KGHSH; CDR2 reads LQKENI. The CDR3 runs 18 residues. Complete variable domain (other parts from reference TRBV18 and TRBJ2-5): NAGVMQNPRHLVRRRGQEARLRCSPMKGHSHVYWYRQLPEEGLKFMVYLQKENIIDESGMPKERFSAEFPKEGPSILRIQQVVRGDSAAYFCASSPLLSVGSRQETQYFGPGTRLLVL.

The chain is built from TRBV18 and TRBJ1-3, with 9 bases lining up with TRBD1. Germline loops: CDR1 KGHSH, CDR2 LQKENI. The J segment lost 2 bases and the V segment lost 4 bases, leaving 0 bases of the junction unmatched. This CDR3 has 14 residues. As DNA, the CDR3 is TGTGCCAGCTCACGGGACAGGGCTGGAAACACCATATATTTT. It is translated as CASSRDRAGNTIYF.